The rows below give T cell receptor beta chains drawn from one sample of a study of blood T cell repertoires in COVID-19. The table came from immunoSEQ multiplex PCR; TCRdb's copy has only in-frame clones and leaves some out. The sample comprises some 270,000 clones, roughly 90% of which are singletons, and less than 2% rests with the top ten. The source material was PBMCs or T cells enriched from blood (not recorded which). Receptor source: a woman aged 40-49 years who had recovered from COVID-19. CDR3s include the opening cysteine and the closing phenylalanine or tryptophan. A D gene is named only where the DNA matches it firmly. Size tells how often a clone was seen (once, few, many) or the class of an expanded clone, and some rows leave it out.

j_call v_call clone_size d_call cdr3_nt cdr3_aa
TRBJ1-1 TRBV4-2 - - TGTGCCAGCAGCCTAATTATGAACACTGAAGCTTTCTTT CASSLIMNTEAFF
TRBJ1-3 TRBV5-5 - TRBD1 TGTGCCAGCAGCGGGGGGACAGTCGGAACGGGTGACACCATATATTTT CASSGGTVGTGDTIYF
TRBJ2-4 TRBV4-1 few - TGCGCCAGCAGCCAGGAGCGGATATTAGCCAAAAACATTCAGTACTTC CASSQERILAKNIQYF
TRBJ2-5 TRBV7-2 - - TGTGCCAGCAGCTTAGGACTTAGCGAGGAGACCCAGTACTTC CASSLGLSEETQYF
TRBJ2-2 TRBV5-5 once TRBD2 TGTGCCAGCAGCTTTTTTAGCGGGAGTGACACCGGGGAGCTGTTTTTT CASSFFSGSDTGELFF
TRBJ1-2 TRBV4-3 - TRBD1 TGCGCCAGCAGCCCGGGGACAGGGGACTATGGCTACACCTTC CASSPGTGDYGYTF
TRBJ2-7 TRBV11-2 - - TGTGCCAGCAGCTCCACCCGGGACACGGGTGAGCAGTACTTC CASSSTRDTGEQYF
TRBJ2-6 TRBV5-1 - TRBD1 TGCGCCAGCAGCCCGGGACAGGGCCTCTCTGGGGCCAACGTCCTGACTTTC CASSPGQGLSGANVLTF
TRBJ1-4 TRBV30 - TRBD1 TGTGCCTGGAGCTGGGAGCCAGGGGGCAGAAAACTGTTTTTT CAWSWEPGGRKLFF
TRBJ1-6 TRBV7-9 - - TGTGCCAGCAGCTTGGGGGGGGATTCACCCCTCCACTTT CASSLGGDSPLHF
TRBJ1-1 TRBV6-2/TRBV6-3 few - TGTGCCAGCAGTTACACCGGGGAGGGCACTGAAGCTTTCTTT CASSYTGEGTEAFF
TRBJ2-7 TRBV29-1 - - TGCAGCGTCTTTACAGGAATCTACGAGCAGTACTTC CSVFTGIYEQYF
TRBJ2-7 TRBV6-5 - - TGTGCCAGCAGTTACTCCCGCAGAACCTACGAGCAGTACTTC CASSYSRRTYEQYF
TRBJ1-1 TRBV19 - - TGTGCCAGTAATCAGGTTCCCACTGAAGCTTTCTTT CASNQVPTEAFF
TRBJ1-1 TRBV5-1 - TRBD1 TGCGCCAGCAGCAACGGACAGGGGGCGAGGACTGAAGCTTTCTTT CASSNGQGARTEAFF
TRBJ2-7 TRBV27 once TRBD1 TGTGCCAGCAGACGGGGACAGGGGGTATACGAGCAGTACTTC CASRRGQGVYEQYF
TRBJ1-2 TRBV6-5 - TRBD1 TGTGCCAGCAGACAAACAGGGGTTGGTGGCTACACCTTC CASRQTGVGGYTF
TRBJ1-4 TRBV30 - - TGTGCCTGGAGTGGGGGGCGTCATGCAACTAATGAAAAACTGTTTTTT CAWSGGRHATNEKLFF
TRBJ2-3 TRBV4-1 many TRBD2 TGCGCCAGCAGCCTTAGCGGGCTGGGCACAGATACGCAGTATTTT CASSLSGLGTDTQYF
TRBJ2-1 TRBV7-6 - - TGTGCCAGCAGCTTAATGTCGGACAGCTACAATGAGCAGTTCTTC CASSLMSDSYNEQFF
TRBJ1-4 TRBV19 - - TGTGCCAGTAGTATATTAGCTTCAACTAATGAAAAACTGTTTTTT CASSILASTNEKLFF
TRBJ2-1 TRBV7-8 - - TGTGCCAGCAGCACAAGGCGGGGCGGGGGCCGACTGATGGCCTACAATGAGCAGTTCTTC CASSTRRGGGRLMAYNEQFF
TRBJ2-1 TRBV7-2 - - TGTGCCAGCAGCTTAATGGCCGTAGCCGGCTACAATGAGCAGTTCTTC CASSLMAVAGYNEQFF
TRBJ2-1 TRBV27 once TRBD1 TGTGCCAGCAGTACTGGACAGGGAAATTACAATGAGCAGTTCTTC CASSTGQGNYNEQFF
TRBJ2-5 TRBV5-1 - - TGCGCCAGCAGCCTAGGGGCGGGGGCCCAAGAGACCCAGTACTTC CASSLGAGAQETQYF
TRBJ2-7 TRBV18 - TRBD1 TGTGCCAGCTCACGAACCCACGGGACAGGGTTTCCCGAGCAGTACTTC CASSRTHGTGFPEQYF
TRBJ2-7 TRBV11-1 - TRBD2 TGTGCCAGCAGCTTGCCTAGCGGGAAAAGGTACGAGCAGTACTTC CASSLPSGKRYEQYF
TRBJ1-5 TRBV27 - TRBD1 TGTGCCAGCAGTCCTCGGACAGGGGGCTCGAAGCCCCAGCATTTT CASSPRTGGSKPQHF
TRBJ2-1 TRBV24-1 - - TGTGCCACCGCAGCAGTGGCGGGGTACTCCTACAATGAGCAGTTCTTC CATAAVAGYSYNEQFF
TRBJ1-1 TRBV29-1 once - TGCAGCGTTCTTGGGGCGAACACTGAAGCTTTCTTT CSVLGANTEAFF
TRBJ2-1 TRBV3-1/TRBV3-2 - - TGTGCCAGCAGCCCGGAATTCCGGGACACTTACAATGAGCAGTTCTTC CASSPEFRDTYNEQFF
TRBJ1-5 TRBV19 - - TGTGCCAGTAGCCCAACGTATATTCAGGGCAATCAGCCCCAGCATTTT CASSPTYIQGNQPQHF
TRBJ1-4 TRBV30 - TRBD1 TGTGCCTGGGCCCAGGGGGCGGCTAATGAAAAACTGTTTTTT CAWAQGAANEKLFF
TRBJ1-1 TRBV4-1 - - TGCGCCAGCAGCCCCTTGGACAAATCGAACACTGAAGCTTTCTTT CASSPLDKSNTEAFF
TRBJ1-2 TRBV5-1 - - TGCGCCAGCAGCCGGGGGGGGCAAACCCCAGCTAACTATGGCTACACCTTC CASSRGGQTPANYGYTF
TRBJ1-3 TRBV7-8 once TRBD1 TGTGCCAGCAGCCCACCGGGACAGCTCTCTGGAAACACCATATATTTT CASSPPGQLSGNTIYF
TRBJ2-3 TRBV5-1 - TRBD2 TGCGCCAGCAGCTTGGGTACTAGCGGGACCGGAGCAGATACGCAGTATTTT CASSLGTSGTGADTQYF
TRBJ2-1 TRBV18 - TRBD2 TGTGCCAGCTCCAATACTGGACTAGCGGGAGGCCCGGGTGGCAATGAGCAGTTCTTC CASSNTGLAGGPGGNEQFF
TRBJ1-3 TRBV18 - - TGTGCCAGCTCACCGTTCGACGGAGTTGGAAACACCATATATTTT CASSPFDGVGNTIYF
TRBJ1-3 TRBV30 - - TGTGCCTGGTCCAGGGCCGGAAACACCATATATTTT CAWSRAGNTIYF
TRBJ2-7 TRBV29-1 - TRBD1 TGCAGCGTTGAAGGGACAGGGCCCTACGAGCAGTACTTC CSVEGTGPYEQYF
TRBJ2-1 TRBV5-1 - - TGCGCCAGCAGCGTCGACGGTTTTACAGTTGAGCAGTTCTTC CASSVDGFTVEQFF
TRBJ2-5 TRBV4-1 - - TGCGCCAGCAGCCAACTAGACTTGGAGACCCAGTACTTC CASSQLDLETQYF